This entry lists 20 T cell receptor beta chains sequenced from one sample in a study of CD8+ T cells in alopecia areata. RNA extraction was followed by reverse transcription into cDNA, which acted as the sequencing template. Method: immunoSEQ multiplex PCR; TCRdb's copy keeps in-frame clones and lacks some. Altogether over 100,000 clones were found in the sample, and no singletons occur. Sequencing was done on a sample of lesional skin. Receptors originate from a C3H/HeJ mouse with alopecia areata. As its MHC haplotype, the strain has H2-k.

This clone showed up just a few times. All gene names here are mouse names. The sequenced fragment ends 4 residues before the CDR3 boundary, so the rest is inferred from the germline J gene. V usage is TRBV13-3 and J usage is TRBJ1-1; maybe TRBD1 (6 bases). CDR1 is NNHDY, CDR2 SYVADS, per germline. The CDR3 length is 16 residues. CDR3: CASSDAWGAGWTEVFF. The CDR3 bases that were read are TGTGCCAGCAGTGATGCGTGGGGGGCAGGGTGGACA.

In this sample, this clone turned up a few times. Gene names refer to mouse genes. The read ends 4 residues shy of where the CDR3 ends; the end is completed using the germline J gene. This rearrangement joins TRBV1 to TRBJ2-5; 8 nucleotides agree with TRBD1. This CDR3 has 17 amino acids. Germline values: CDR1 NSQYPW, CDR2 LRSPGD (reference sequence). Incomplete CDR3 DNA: TGCACCTGCAGTGCAGGGACCCCAGGGGGCTTGTGGGAC. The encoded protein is CTCSAGTPGGLWD. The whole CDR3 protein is CTCSAGTPGGLWDTQYF. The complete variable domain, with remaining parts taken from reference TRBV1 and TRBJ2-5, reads VTLLEQNPRWRLVPRGQAVNLRCILKNSQYPWMSWYQQDLQKQLQWLFTLRSPGDKEVKSLPGADYLATRVTDTELRLQVANMSQGRTLYCTCSAGTPGGLWDTQYFGPGTRLLVL.

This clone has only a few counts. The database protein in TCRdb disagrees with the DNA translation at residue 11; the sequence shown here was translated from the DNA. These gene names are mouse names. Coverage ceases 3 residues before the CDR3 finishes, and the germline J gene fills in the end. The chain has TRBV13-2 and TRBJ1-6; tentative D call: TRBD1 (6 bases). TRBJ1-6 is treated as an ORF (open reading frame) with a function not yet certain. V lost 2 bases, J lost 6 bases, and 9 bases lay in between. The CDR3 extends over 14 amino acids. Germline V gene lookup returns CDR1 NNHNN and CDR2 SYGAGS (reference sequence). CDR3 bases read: TGTGCCAGCGGTGAGGACAGTTCTAATTCGCCC. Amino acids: CASGEDSSNSP. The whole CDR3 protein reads CASGEDSSNSPLYF.

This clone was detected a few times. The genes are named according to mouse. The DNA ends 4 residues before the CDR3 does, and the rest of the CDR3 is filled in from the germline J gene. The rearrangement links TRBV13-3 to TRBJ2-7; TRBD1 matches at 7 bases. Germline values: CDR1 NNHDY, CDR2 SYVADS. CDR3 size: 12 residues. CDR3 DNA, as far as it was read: TGTGCCAGCAGGAAGGACAGGTAT. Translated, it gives CASRKDRY. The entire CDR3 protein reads CASRKDRYEQYF.

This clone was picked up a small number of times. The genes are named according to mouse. Incomplete CDR3 DNA: TGCACCTGCAGTGCAGATTCAACAGAGAACTCC. Translation gives CTCSADSTENS. The entire CDR3 reads CTCSADSTENSDYTF. The V gene is TRBV1, the J gene TRBJ1-2; no clear D. The read ends 4 residues before the CDR3 terminus; that terminus is restored from the germline J gene. This CDR3 region has 15 residues. CDR1 NSQYPW and CDR2 LRSPGD come from the germline V gene (reference sequence). V lost 0 bases and J 2 bases, leaving 10 bases between the germline ends. The full variable domain, in which reference TRBV1 and TRBJ1-2 provide the parts outside the CDR3, is VTLLEQNPRWRLVPRGQAVNLRCILKNSQYPWMSWYQQDLQKQLQWLFTLRSPGDKEVKSLPGADYLATRVTDTELRLQVANMSQGRTLYCTCSADSTENSDYTFGSGTRLLVI.

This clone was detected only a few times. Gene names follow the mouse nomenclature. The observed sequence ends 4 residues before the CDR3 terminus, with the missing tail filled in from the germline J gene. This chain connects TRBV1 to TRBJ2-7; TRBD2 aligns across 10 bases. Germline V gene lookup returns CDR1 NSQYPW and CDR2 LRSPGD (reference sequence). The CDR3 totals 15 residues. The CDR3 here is CTCSADWGGVDEQYF. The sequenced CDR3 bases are TGCACCTGCAGTGCAGACTGGGGGGGCGTCGAT.

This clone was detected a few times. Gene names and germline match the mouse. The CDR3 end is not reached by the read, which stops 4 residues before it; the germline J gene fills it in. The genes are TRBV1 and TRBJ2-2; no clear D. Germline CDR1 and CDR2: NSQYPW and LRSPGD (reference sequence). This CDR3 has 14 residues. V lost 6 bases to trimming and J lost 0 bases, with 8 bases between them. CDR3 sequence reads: CTCRHDTNTGQLYF. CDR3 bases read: TGCACCTGCAGACATGACACAAACACCGGG.

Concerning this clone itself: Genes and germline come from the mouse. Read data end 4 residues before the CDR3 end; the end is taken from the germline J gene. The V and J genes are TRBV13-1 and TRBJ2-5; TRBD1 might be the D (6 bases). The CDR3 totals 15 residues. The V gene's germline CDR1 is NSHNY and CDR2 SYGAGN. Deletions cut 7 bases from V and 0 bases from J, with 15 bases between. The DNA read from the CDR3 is TGTGCCAGCCAAGGGACAAAAATTAACCAAGAC. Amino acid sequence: CASQGTKINQD. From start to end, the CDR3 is CASQGTKINQDTQYF.

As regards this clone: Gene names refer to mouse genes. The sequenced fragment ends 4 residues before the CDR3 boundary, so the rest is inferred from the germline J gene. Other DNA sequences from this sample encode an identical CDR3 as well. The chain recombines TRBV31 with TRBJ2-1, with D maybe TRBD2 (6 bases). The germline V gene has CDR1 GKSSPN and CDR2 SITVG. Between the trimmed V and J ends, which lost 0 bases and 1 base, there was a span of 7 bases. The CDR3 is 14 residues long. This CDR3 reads CAWSLTGNYAEQFF. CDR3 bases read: TGTGCCTGGAGTCTCACTGGGAACTATGCT.

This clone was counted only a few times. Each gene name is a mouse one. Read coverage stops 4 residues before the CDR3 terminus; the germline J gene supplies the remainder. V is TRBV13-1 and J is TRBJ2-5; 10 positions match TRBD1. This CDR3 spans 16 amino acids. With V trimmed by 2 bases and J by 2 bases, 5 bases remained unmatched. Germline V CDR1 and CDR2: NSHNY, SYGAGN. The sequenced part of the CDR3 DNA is TGTGCCAGCAGTGAGAACCGGGACAGGGGCCAAGAC. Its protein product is CASSENRDRGQD. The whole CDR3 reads CASSENRDRGQDTQYF.

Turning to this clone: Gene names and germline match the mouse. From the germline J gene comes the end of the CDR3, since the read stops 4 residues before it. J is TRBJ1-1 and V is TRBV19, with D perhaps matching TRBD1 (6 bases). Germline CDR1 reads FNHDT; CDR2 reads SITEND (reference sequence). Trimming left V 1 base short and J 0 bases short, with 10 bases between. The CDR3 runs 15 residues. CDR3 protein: CASSIRQAANTEVFF. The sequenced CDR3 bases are TGTGCCAGCAGTATACGACAGGCTGCAAACACA.

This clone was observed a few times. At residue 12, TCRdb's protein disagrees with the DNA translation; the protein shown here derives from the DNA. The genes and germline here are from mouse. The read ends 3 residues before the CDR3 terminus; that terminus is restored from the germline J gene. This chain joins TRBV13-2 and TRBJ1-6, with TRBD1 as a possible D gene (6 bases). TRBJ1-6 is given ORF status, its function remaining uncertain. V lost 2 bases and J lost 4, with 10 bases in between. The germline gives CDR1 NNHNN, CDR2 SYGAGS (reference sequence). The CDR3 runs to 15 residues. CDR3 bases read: TGTGCCAGCGGTGACCCGGGACATTATAATTCGCCC. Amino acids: CASGDPGHYNSP. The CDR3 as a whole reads CASGDPGHYNSPLYF.

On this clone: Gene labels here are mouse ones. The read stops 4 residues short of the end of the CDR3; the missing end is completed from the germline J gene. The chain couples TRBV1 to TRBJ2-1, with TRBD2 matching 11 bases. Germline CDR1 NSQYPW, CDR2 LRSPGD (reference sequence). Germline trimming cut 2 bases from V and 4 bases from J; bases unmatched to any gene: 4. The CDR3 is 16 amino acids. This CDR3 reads CTCSANWGGGYAEQFF. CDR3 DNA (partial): TGCACCTGCAGTGCAAACTGGGGGGGCGGGTATGCT.

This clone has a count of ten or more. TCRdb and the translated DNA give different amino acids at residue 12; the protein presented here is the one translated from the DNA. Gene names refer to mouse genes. The CDR3 sequence is CTCSGTDSYNSPLYF. The CDR3 DNA, read in part, is TGCACCTGCAGTGGGACAGATTCCTATAATTCGCCC. This chain uses TRBV1 with TRBJ1-6; D possibly corresponds to TRBD1 (6 bases). The CDR3 is cut off 3 residues early in the read; its end comes from the germline J gene. TRBJ1-6 is treated as an ORF (open reading frame) with a function not yet certain. The CDR3 runs to 15 residues. V gave up 4 bases and J gave up 0 bases, with 7 bases separating them. Germline V gene sequence: CDR1 NSQYPW, CDR2 LRSPGD (reference sequence).

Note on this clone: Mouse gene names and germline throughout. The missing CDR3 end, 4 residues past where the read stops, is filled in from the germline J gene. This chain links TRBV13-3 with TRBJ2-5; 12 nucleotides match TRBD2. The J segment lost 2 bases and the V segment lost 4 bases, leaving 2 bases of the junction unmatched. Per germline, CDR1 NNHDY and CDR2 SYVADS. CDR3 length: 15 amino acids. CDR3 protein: CASSSDWGGQDTQYF. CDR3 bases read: TGTGCCAGCAGTTCGGACTGGGGGGGCCAAGAC.

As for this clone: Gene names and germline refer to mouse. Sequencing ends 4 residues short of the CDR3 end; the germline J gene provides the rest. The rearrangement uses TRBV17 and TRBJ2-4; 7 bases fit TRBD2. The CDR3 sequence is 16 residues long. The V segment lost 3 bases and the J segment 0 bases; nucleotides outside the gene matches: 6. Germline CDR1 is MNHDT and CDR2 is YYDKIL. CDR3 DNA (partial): TGTGCTAGCAGTAGGGGCTGGGGGTCTAGTCAAAAC. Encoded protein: CASSRGWGSSQN. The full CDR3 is CASSRGWGSSQNTLYF.

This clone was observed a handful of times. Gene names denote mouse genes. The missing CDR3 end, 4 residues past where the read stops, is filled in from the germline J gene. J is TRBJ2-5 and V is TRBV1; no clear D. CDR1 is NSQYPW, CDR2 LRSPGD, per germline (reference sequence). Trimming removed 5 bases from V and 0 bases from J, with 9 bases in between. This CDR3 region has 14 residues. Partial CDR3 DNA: TGCACCTGCAGTCCCCGACACAACCAAGAC. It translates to CTCSPRHNQD. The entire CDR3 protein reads CTCSPRHNQDTQYF. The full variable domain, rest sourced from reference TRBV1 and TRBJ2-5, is VTLLEQNPRWRLVPRGQAVNLRCILKNSQYPWMSWYQQDLQKQLQWLFTLRSPGDKEVKSLPGADYLATRVTDTELRLQVANMSQGRTLYCTCSPRHNQDTQYFGPGTRLLVL.

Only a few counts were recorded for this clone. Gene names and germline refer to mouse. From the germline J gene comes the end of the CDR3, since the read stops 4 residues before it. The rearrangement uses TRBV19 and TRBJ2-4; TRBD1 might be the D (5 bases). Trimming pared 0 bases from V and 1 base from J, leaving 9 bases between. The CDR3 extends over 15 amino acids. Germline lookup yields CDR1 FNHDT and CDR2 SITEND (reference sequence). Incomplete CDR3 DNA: TGTGCCAGCAGTATAGGGACAAGGGGTCAAAAC. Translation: CASSIGTRGQN. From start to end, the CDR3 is CASSIGTRGQNTLYF.

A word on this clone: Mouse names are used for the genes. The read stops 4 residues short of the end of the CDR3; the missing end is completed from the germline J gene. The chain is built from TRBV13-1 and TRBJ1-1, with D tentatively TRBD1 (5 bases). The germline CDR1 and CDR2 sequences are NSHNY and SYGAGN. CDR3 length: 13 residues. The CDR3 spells CASSDAGQTEVFF. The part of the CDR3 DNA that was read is TGTGCCAGCAGTGATGCAGGGCAAACA.

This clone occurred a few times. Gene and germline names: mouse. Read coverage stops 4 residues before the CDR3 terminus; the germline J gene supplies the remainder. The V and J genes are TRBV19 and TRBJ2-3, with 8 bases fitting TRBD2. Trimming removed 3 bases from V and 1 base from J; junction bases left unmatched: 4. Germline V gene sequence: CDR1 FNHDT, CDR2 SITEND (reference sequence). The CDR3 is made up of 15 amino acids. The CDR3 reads CASSTGGRGAETLYF. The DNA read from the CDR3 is TGTGCCAGCAGTACTGGGGGGCGCGGTGCAGAA.